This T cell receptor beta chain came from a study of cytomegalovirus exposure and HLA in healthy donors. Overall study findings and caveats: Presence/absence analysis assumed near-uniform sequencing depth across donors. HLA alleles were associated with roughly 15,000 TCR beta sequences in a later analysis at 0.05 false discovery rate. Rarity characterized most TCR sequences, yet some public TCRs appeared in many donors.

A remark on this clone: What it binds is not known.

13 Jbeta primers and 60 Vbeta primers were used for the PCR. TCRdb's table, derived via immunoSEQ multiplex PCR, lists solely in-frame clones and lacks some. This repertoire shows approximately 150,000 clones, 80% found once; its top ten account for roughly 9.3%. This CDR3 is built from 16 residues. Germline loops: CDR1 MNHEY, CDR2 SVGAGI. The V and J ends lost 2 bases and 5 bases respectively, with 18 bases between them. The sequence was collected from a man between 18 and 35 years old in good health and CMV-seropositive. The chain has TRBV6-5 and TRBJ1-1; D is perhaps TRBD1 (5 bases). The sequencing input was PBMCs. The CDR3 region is CASSYGRLLGETEAFF. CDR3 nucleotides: TGTGCCAGCAGTTACGGGAGGCTCCTGGGGGAAACTGAAGCTTTCTTT.